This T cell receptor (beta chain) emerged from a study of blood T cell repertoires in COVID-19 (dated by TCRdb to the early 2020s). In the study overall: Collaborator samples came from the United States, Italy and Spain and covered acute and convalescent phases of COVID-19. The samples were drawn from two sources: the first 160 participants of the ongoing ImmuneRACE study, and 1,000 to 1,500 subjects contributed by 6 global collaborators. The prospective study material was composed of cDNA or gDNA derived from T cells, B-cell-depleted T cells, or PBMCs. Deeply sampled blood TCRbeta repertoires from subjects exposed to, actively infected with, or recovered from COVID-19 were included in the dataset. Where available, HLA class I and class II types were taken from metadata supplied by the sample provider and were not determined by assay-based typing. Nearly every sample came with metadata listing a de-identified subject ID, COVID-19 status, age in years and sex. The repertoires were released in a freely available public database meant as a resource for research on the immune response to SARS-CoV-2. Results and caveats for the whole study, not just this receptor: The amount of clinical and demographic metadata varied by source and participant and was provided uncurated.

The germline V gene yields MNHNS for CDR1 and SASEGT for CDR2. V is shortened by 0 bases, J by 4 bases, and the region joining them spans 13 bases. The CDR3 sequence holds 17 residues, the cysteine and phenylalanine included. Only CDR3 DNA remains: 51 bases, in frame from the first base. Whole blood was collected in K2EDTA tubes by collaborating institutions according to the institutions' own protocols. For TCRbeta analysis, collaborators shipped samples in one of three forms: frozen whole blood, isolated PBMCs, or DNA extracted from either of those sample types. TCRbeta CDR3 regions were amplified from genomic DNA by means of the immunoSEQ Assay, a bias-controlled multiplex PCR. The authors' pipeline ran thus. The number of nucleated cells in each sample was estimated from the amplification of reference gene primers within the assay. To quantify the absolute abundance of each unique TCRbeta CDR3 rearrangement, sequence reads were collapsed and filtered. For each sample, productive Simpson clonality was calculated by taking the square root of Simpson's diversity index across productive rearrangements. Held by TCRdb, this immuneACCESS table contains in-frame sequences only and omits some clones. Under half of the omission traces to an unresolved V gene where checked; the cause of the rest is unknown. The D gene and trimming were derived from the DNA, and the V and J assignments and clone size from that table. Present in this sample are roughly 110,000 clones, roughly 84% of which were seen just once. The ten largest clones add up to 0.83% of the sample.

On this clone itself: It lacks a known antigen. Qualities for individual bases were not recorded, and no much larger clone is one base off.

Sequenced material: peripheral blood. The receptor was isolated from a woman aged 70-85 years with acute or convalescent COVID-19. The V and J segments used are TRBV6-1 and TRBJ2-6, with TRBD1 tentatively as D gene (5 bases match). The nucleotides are TGTGCCAGCAGTGAAGCCCCTCAGGGATCCGGGGCCAACGTCCTGACTTTC. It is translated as CASSEAPQGSGANVLTF.